The present TCR beta chain was sequenced within a study of read filtering for tumor transcriptome and immune sequencing. About the research overall: Whole-transcriptome libraries were prepared after DNase treatment. Study-wide results and limits: Approximately 82% of IR-seq clonotypes had one read, totaling about 3.5% of reads; RNA-seq: approximately 73% and 42%. Even smaller IR-seq throughput identified most shared clonotypes.

Trimming removed 0 bases from V and 10 bases from J; junction bases left unmatched: 10. Germline CDR1 is SGHNT and CDR2 is YYREEE (reference sequence). The CDR3 loop spans 17 amino acids. From roughly 400 ng of RNA, a library with molecular barcoded alpha/delta and beta/gamma adaptors was made. TCRdb re-analysed the reads in MiXCR, keeping a single row per CDR3 protein. The sample records about 38,000 distinct CDR3 sequences, approximately 15% being singletons. Regarding this clonotype: The antigen is not known.

The TCR was taken from a donor aged 40 or over with multiple myeloma. The specimen sequenced was a population of CD138-negative cells sorted from bone marrow. The gene calls are TRBV5-4 and TRBJ2-1, with 13 positions matching TRBD2. The CDR3 protein is CASSLEPTSGGAGEQFF. Here the CDR3 DNA reads TGTGCCAGCAGCTTGGAACCAACTAGCGGGGGGGCTGGGGAGCAGTTCTTC.